This TCR beta chain was documented in a study of early T cells in non-severe SARS-CoV-2 infection. About the research overall: Sequencing input comprised bulk RNA from unsorted whole blood; chain pairing was not available.

General study points: In VDJdb matching, anti-spike CD8 responses were favored while private and CD4 specificities went missing.

cDNA molecules, individually, were tagged with unique molecular identifiers. TCRdb ran MiXCR on the 5' RACE reads and lists one entry per CDR3 protein. The sample carries about 55,000 distinct CDR3 sequences, under 15% recorded once. CDR3 length: 14 amino acids. Germline V gene sequence: CDR1 SGHRS, CDR2 YFSETQ. With V trimmed by 7 bases and J by 8 bases, 7 bases remained unmatched. This clonotype was seen a few times. Its target is not known. The TCR comes from an adult who was a healthcare worker with PCR-confirmed SARS-CoV-2 infection or an uninfected control (not recorded which). V is TRBV5-1 and J is TRBJ2-1; 12 bases map to TRBD2. Sequenced here: whole blood, sampled at baseline. Written as DNA, the CDR3 is TGCGCCAGCCTAGAGACTAGCGGGAGCGATGAGCAGTTCTTC. It codes for CASLETSGSDEQFF.